The 31 T cell receptor beta chains given below trace back to one sample, sequenced in a study of blood T cells in healthy people across ages. A second PCR of roughly 6 to 12 cycles used a sample-barcoded 5' primer and a J-beta primer mix. TCRdb analysed the 5' RACE reads with MiXCR anew, one entry per CDR3 protein. The sample lists about 770,000 distinct CDR3 sequences; around two fifths were seen once. Sequencing used blood. These TCRs come from a man aged 55-75 years in good health.

This clonotype was seen a few times. V and J are TRBV28 and TRBJ2-4; D is possibly TRBD2 (7 bases). Deletions cut 7 bases from V and 1 base from J, with 14 bases between. The CDR3 has 15 amino acids. Germline V lookup: CDR1 MDHEN, CDR2 SYDVKM. DNA for the CDR3: TGTGCCAGCACCGACGGGGGGCTGGCCAAAAACATTCAGTACTTC. It translates to CASTDGGLAKNIQYF.

The CDR3 region has the DNA TGTGCCAGCAGCCACCTTCGAACAGATACGCAGTATTTT. Its translation: CASSHLRTDTQYF. This chain connects TRBV11-3 to TRBJ2-3; D is unresolved. Germline V gives CDR1 SGHNT, CDR2 YENEEA. CDR3 length equals 13 residues. Between the trimmed V and J ends, which lost 5 bases and 3 bases, there was a span of 9 bases.

This clonotype was observed a handful of times. The genes are TRBV24-1 and TRBJ2-7; TRBD2 matches at 7 bases. The V gene end was trimmed by 4 bases and the J gene end by 8 bases; junction bases not matched to a gene: 13. Germline values: CDR1 KGHDR, CDR2 SFDVKD. This CDR3 is built from 15 residues. The CDR3 sequence: CATSDSPDTGGKQYF. The CDR3 DNA is TGTGCCACCAGTGACTCCCCCGACACGGGAGGAAAGCAGTACTTC.

The V gene is TRBV7-2, the J gene TRBJ2-1; 9 positions agree with TRBD2. The J call could be wrong; TRBJ2-7 is a better fit for the DNA end. CDR1 and CDR2 from the germline V gene are SGHTA and FQGNSA. The CDR3 runs to 14 residues. The CDR3: CASSSFIAGEGQYF. In DNA form, the CDR3 reads TGTGCCAGCAGCTCCTTTATAGCGGGGGAGGGGCAGTACTTC.

The chain uses TRBV6-2 or TRBV6-3 and TRBJ2-4; D not resolved. V lost 8 bases and J lost 13, with 21 bases in between. This CDR3 has 13 amino acids. The V gene's germline CDR1 is MNHEY and CDR2 SVGEGT. CDR3 coding DNA: TGTGCCAGCTCATGGAGACGTTTAGAGGAGCAGTACTTC. This sequence encodes CASSWRRLEEQYF.

In this sample, this clonotype turned up once. The rearrangement joins TRBV12-3 or TRBV12-4 to TRBJ2-1, with TRBD1 matching over 7 bases. The V gene end was trimmed by 5 bases and the J gene end by 3 bases; junction bases not matched to a gene: 4. This CDR3 spans 14 amino acids. Here the CDR3 DNA reads TGTGCCAGCAGTGTTTGGGACAGCTACAATGAGCAGTTCTTC. This sequence encodes CASSVWDSYNEQFF.

The chain is built from TRBV12-3 or TRBV12-4 and TRBJ2-5, with 9 bases identical to TRBD1. The CDR3 consists of 13 residues. With V trimmed by 4 bases and J by 3 bases, 0 bases remained unmatched. This chain's CDR3 is CASSWTGEETQYF. The CDR3 nucleotides read TGTGCCAGCAGTTGGACAGGGGAAGAGACCCAGTACTTC.

As for this clonotype: One junction end disagrees with the germline gene, perhaps due to a read error. The chain is built from TRBV4-1 and TRBJ2-7; D is possibly TRBD1 (5 bases). The germline V gene encodes CDR1 MGHRA and CDR2 YSYEKL. This CDR3 region has 13 residues. The CDR3 bases are TGCGCCAGCGGCCAAGATAGGGGCTACGAGCAGTACTTC. Protein sequence: CASGQDRGYEQYF.

This chain links TRBV5-1 with TRBJ2-2; D remains unclear. Trimming removed 3 bases at V and 6 bases at J, with 12 bases between. This CDR3 has 14 residues. Germline CDR1 SGHRS, CDR2 YFSETQ. Written as DNA, the CDR3 is TGCGCCAGCAGCTCGTTTTCCAAAGCCGGGGAGCTGTTTTTT. Protein: CASSSFSKAGELFF.

The chain joins TRBV5-1 to TRBJ1-4; D not certain. Trimming removed 4 bases at V and 0 bases at J, with 10 bases between. Germline CDR1 reads SGHRS; CDR2 reads YFSETQ. This CDR3 comprises 15 residues. This CDR3 reads CASSSGRATNEKLFF. CDR3 in DNA: TGCGCCAGCAGCAGTGGAAGGGCAACTAATGAAAAACTGTTTTTT. Supplemented by reference TRBV5-1 and TRBJ1-4, the full variable domain reads KAGVTQTPRYLIKTRGQQVTLSCSPISGHRSVSWYQQTPGQGLQFLFEYFSETQRNKGNFPGRFSGRQFSNSRSEMNVSTLELGDSALYLCASSSGRATNEKLFFGSGTQLSVL.

Of note for this clonotype: Compared with germline, one end of the junction differs, possibly owing to a read error. The rearrangement joins TRBV27 to TRBJ1-2; a possible D gene is TRBD1 (6 bases). Germline CDR1 MNHEY, CDR2 SMNVEV (reference sequence). This CDR3 has 13 residues. DNA of the CDR3: TGTGCCCGCAGTGCACAGGGAGCACAGGGCTACACCTTC. As protein: CARSAQGAQGYTF.

The gene calls are TRBV5-1 and TRBJ1-5, with D possibly TRBD1 on 5 matching bases. Germline assignment: CDR1 SGHRS and CDR2 YFSETQ. The CDR3 runs 14 residues. The V gene lost 7 bases and the J gene lost 4 bases, with 15 bases spanning the gap. The CDR3 DNA reads TGCGCCAGCCGACGGGACGGAGGGAATCAGCCCCAGCATTTT. Its protein is CASRRDGGNQPQHF.

Remarks on this clonotype: A much more abundant neighbour one base away suggests this may be a read error. This chain uses TRBV14 with TRBJ2-7; no reliable D call. TRBJ2-5 explains the end of the DNA better; the J call may be wrong. CDR1 and CDR2 (germline): SGHDN, FVKESK. This CDR3 comprises 15 residues. The CDR3 sequence is CACSQDRVGAETQYF. CDR3 nucleotide sequence: TGTGCCTGCAGCCAAGATCGAGTGGGCGCAGAGACCCAGTACTTC.

Comments on this clonotype: It may be a read error: a sequence one base away is much more abundant. In DNA form, the CDR3 reads TGTGCCAGCAGTGTAGGACCGGCCTACAAGCAGTACTTC. Translating it yields CASSVGPAYKQYF. The V and J genes are TRBV12-3 or TRBV12-4 and TRBJ2-4, with D unresolved. The CDR3 covers 13 residues. Trimming took 5 bases from V and 13 from J, leaving 18 bases between them.

The sample holds one count of this clonotype. The genes are TRBV20-1 and TRBJ2-1; D ambiguous. This CDR3 spans 15 amino acids. Germline CDR1 DFQATT, CDR2 SNEGSKA (reference sequence). CDR3 sequence (DNA): TGCAGCGCAGCCTCTTTAGGTAGCTCCTACAATGAGCAGTTCTTC. This encodes CSAASLGSSYNEQFF.

The V gene is TRBV5-6, the J gene TRBJ2-3, with D possibly matching TRBD2 (5 bases). The germline V gene has CDR1 SGHDT and CDR2 YYEEEE. The CDR3 extends over 15 amino acids. V was cut by 0 bases and J by 3 bases, with 11 bases left in between. Here the CDR3 reads CASSLARGETDTQYF. DNA of the CDR3: TGTGCCAGCAGCTTGGCCCGGGGTGAGACAGATACGCAGTATTTT.

The V gene is TRBV27, the J gene TRBJ2-7, with D possibly matching TRBD1 (5 bases). This CDR3 is 13 amino acids long. Germline values: CDR1 MNHEY, CDR2 SMNVEV (reference sequence). V shed 5 bases and J shed 3 bases, with 11 bases lying between them. The CDR3 protein is CASSQGISYEQYF. The CDR3 bases are TGTGCCAGCAGTCAGGGTATTAGCTACGAGCAGTACTTC.

The chain carries TRBV5-1 and TRBJ2-4, with 10 bases aligning to TRBD2. The closer fit of TRBJ2-7 to the DNA end suggests the J call may be wrong. This CDR3 is 15 amino acids long. Germline CDR1 is SGHRS and CDR2 is YFSETQ. CDR3 sequence reads: CASSTGTSVRYEQYF. The CDR3 DNA reads TGCGCCAGCAGCACCGGGACTAGCGTTCGGTACGAGCAGTACTTC.

The chain joins TRBV2 to TRBJ2-5; 11 positions match TRBD2. Germline trimming cut 4 bases from V and 3 bases from J; bases unmatched to any gene: 28. The CDR3 covers 23 residues. The germline gives CDR1 SNHLY, CDR2 FYNNEI. For the CDR3, the DNA is TGTGCCAGCAGTGGCCCTACCCTAGCGGGGGGACCTCACAAGACGTATACAGAAGAGACCCAGTACTTC. Translated: CASSGPTLAGGPHKTYTEETQYF.

This chain connects TRBV9 to TRBJ1-2; 7 bases align to TRBD1. The ends lost 0 bases at V and 6 bases at J; junction bases unmatched: 2. Germline V gene sequence: CDR1 SGDLS, CDR2 YYNGEE. The CDR3 totals 13 residues. CDR3 protein: CASSVEGAHGYTF. The DNA for the CDR3 is TGTGCCAGCAGCGTAGAGGGGGCCCATGGCTACACCTTC.

The rearrangement uses TRBV12-3 or TRBV12-4 and TRBJ1-2, with D unresolved. V was cut by 7 bases and J by 6 bases, with 21 bases left in between. The CDR3 runs 15 residues. The DNA of the CDR3 is TGTGCCAGCACAAACTCCCGGATTAGAGGAAATGGCTACACCTTC. It is translated as CASTNSRIRGNGYTF.

The table lists this clonotype with a few counts. V usage is TRBV6-2 or TRBV6-3 and J usage is TRBJ2-1; no clear D gene. V lost 10 bases and J lost 0, with 10 bases in between. Germline V gives CDR1 MNHEY, CDR2 SVGEGT. This CDR3 contains 13 residues. In nucleotides, the CDR3 is TGTGCCACCTCCAAAACCTCCTACAATGAGCAGTTCTTC. The encoded protein is CATSKTSYNEQFF.

The chain is built from TRBV20-1 and TRBJ2-7; the match to TRBD1 covers 9 bases. The CDR3 is 15 residues long. Germline lookup yields CDR1 DFQATT and CDR2 SNEGSKA (reference sequence). With 3 bases clipped from V and 4 bases from J, the junction kept 10 bases outside the gene matches. The CDR3 protein is CSARVWGTGSYEQYF. In DNA, the CDR3 is TGCAGTGCTAGGGTTTGGGGGACAGGGTCTTACGAGCAGTACTTC.

The V gene is TRBV11-1, the J gene TRBJ2-1, with 11 bases lining up with TRBD2. The CDR3 spans 17 residues. Per germline, CDR1 SGHAT and CDR2 FQDESV (reference sequence). Trimming removed 5 bases from V and 3 bases from J; junction bases left unmatched: 9. The CDR3 here is CASSPKPGLAVYNEQFF. The DNA for the CDR3 is TGTGCCAGCAGCCCCAAACCGGGACTAGCGGTCTACAATGAGCAGTTCTTC. The whole variable domain, filled in from reference TRBV11-1 and TRBJ2-1, reads EAEVAQSPRYKITEKSQAVAFWCDPISGHATLYWYRQILGQGPELLVQFQDESVVDDSQLPKDRFSAERLKGVDSTLKIQPAELGDSAMYLCASSPKPGLAVYNEQFFGPGTRLTVL.

Only a few counts were recorded for this clonotype. The V call is TRBV9, the J call TRBJ2-7; 7 bases map to TRBD1. The germline V gene encodes CDR1 SGDLS and CDR2 YYNGEE. Trimming removed 3 bases from V and 1 base from J; junction bases left unmatched: 4. The CDR3 has 14 residues. The CDR3 protein is CASSASTGSYEQYF. The CDR3 nucleotides are TGTGCCAGCAGCGCTTCGACAGGGTCCTACGAGCAGTACTTC.

This clonotype was seen a single time. This chain joins TRBV9 and TRBJ2-7; D uncertain. Germline V gene lookup returns CDR1 SGDLS and CDR2 YYNGEE. This CDR3 spans 14 amino acids. V was trimmed by 0 bases and J by 2 bases, leaving 9 bases between them. DNA of the CDR3: TGTGCCAGCAGCGTAGGAAGTAACGCCTACGAGCAGTACTTC. It yields the protein CASSVGSNAYEQYF.

This clonotype was seen repeatedly, ten times or more. The chain carries TRBV3-1 and TRBJ1-4; possible D gene TRBD1, 5 bases. The V gene lost 4 bases and the J gene lost 8 bases, with 14 bases spanning the gap. In germline, CDR1 is LGHDT, CDR2 YNNKEL (reference sequence). The CDR3 contains 14 residues. CDR3 in amino acids: CASSLQRGGEKLFF. The CDR3 nucleotides are TGTGCCAGCAGCCTCCAACGGGGCGGGGAAAAACTGTTTTTT.

The V call is TRBV27, the J call TRBJ1-1; D may be TRBD1 (5 bases). Trimming stripped 3 bases from V and 2 bases from J, with 13 bases between. The CDR3 sequence is 15 residues long. Germline values: CDR1 MNHEY, CDR2 SMNVEV (reference sequence). The CDR3, as DNA: TGTGCCAGCAGTTTCTCTGAGAGGGGTAACACTGAAGCTTTCTTT. Protein product: CASSFSERGNTEAFF.

V is TRBV4-3 and J is TRBJ2-7; unclear D gene. The CDR3 contains 16 residues. The ends were cut back, 1 base at V and 4 bases at J, with 17 bases in the middle. CDR1 is LGHNA and CDR2 is YSLEER in the germline V gene. The CDR3 sequence is CASSQVFQPASYEQYF. The CDR3 DNA reads TGCGCCAGCAGCCAAGTGTTCCAGCCGGCGTCTTACGAGCAGTACTTC.

The genes are TRBV6-2 or TRBV6-3 and TRBJ2-3; 8 nucleotides match TRBD2. The CDR3 length is 15 residues. Trimming cost V 4 bases and J 4 bases; bases outside gene matches: 7. CDR1 MNHEY and CDR2 SVGEGT come from the germline V gene. In DNA, the CDR3 is TGTGCCAGCAGTTTCGGGGGGGCGAGCGCAGATACGCAGTATTTT. Its translation is CASSFGGASADTQYF.

The genes are TRBV6-1 and TRBJ2-4; a weak D match, TRBD1 (5 bases). The CDR3 runs 12 residues. V gave up 4 bases and J gave up 15 bases, with 16 bases separating them. Germline V gene data show CDR1 as MNHNS and CDR2 as SASEGT. Written as DNA, the CDR3 is TGTGCCAGCAGTGGGACATCCTACGAGCGGTACTTC. This encodes CASSGTSYERYF.